This TCR beta chain is from a study of blood T cell repertoires in COVID-19. Data came from immunoSEQ multiplex PCR; TCRdb stores just in-frame clones and leaves some out. Altogether roughly 250,000 clones are present, approximately 79% being singletons, with the ten largest covering roughly 4%. This CDR3 has 14 residues. V lost 5 bases, J lost 0 bases, and 10 bases lay in between. The V gene's germline CDR1 is LNHNV and CDR2 YYDKDF (reference sequence). Sequenced sample: peripheral blood. The genes are TRBV15 and TRBJ1-1; D perhaps matches TRBD1 (6 bases). The clonotype comes from a woman aged 40 to 55 with active or convalescent COVID-19. The chain's CDR3 is CATSPDRLNTEAFF. In nucleotides, the CDR3 is TGTGCCACCAGCCCCGACAGGCTGAACACTGAAGCTTTCTTT. The complete variable domain, with remaining parts taken from reference TRBV15 and TRBJ1-1, reads DAMVIQNPRYQVTQFGKPVTLSCSQTLNHNVMYWYQQKSSQAPKLLFHYYDKDFNNEADTPDNFQSRRPNTSFCFLDIRSPGLGDTAMYLCATSPDRLNTEAFFGQGTRLTVV.